This T cell receptor (beta chain) was documented in a study of healthy donors' naive CD4 and CD8 T cells (dated by TCRdb to between 2014 and 2017). As for the study more broadly: The donors were selected to cover three age groups of six people each (20-25, 40-50 and 60-70 years), had a mean age of around 46, and were half female. To examine how TCR variation is linked to lineage commitment, the study sequenced rearranged TCR alpha and beta chains from naive CD4+ and CD8+ T cells. Peripheral blood mononuclear cells were collected from fewer than 20 healthy, unrelated individuals. For TCR alpha, a new primer set was designed to cover all functional IMGT alpha gene variants, and the remainder of the protocol was kept the same as the beta-chain workflow. Donors were HLA-typed by sequencing at HLA-A, -B, -C, -DRB1, -DQB1 and -DPB1 using the SBTexcellerator protocol, an ABI3130xl analyzer and SBTengine software.

TCRdb records 454 GS FLX Titanium as the sequencer. TCR libraries were built from around 0.5 ug of total RNA with a previously published linear amplification protocol. The Roche/454 Genome Sequencer with Titanium chemistry was used for sequencing. Regarding the original processing steps: A total of fewer than 90,000 rearranged TCR alpha transcripts were sequenced from several of the healthy donors. Unique TCR clonotypes were defined by the CDR3 junction under IMGT nomenclature, and duplicate transcripts were removed. Using logistic regression in R 2.13.0, the researchers modeled CD4 versus CD8 status as a function of V and J genes, with an adjustment for donor effects and a Bonferroni correction for multiple testing. The public reads were reanalyzed by TCRdb: fastp trimming at Q25, MiXCR alignment, in-frame beta chains only. Entries are consolidated by CDR3 protein sequence, retaining the most common genes and DNA. The V and J calls reflect TCRdb's pipeline rather than the authors' work. The sample yields about 200,000 distinct CDR3 sequences; around three quarters were counted once. Roughly 2.4% of the sample comes from the top ten.

Cells with a CD4+CD8-CD45RO-CD45RA+ profile were isolated by FACS and defined as naive CD4+ T cells, and those with a CD8+CD4-CD45RA+CD27bright profile were defined as naive CD8+ T cells. Antibodies against CD4 (RPA-T4), CD8 (SK1), CD27 (O323), CD45RA (HI100) and CD45RO (UCHL1) were used for sorting. Broad study findings and their caveats: Possible repertoire bias from homeostatic proliferation of naive T cells was not directly addressed. In both chains, CD4+ lineage was associated with a positively charged CDR3, and CD8+ lineage was associated with a negatively charged CDR3. Naive CD4+ and CD8+ cells reportedly showed biased usage of most V and J gene segments, and this bias was consistent across donors and independent of HLA genotype. Around 14% of the variance in CD4/CD8 propensity appeared to be explained jointly by V genes, J genes and CDR3 charge, in a largely additive manner. Because alpha and beta chains were sequenced in bulk and could not be paired, combined chain effects were not evaluated.

A word on this clonotype: The specificity of this receptor is unknown. The sample holds no much larger clone one base away, and base qualities are not on file.

From the cysteine up to the phenylalanine, the CDR3 has a length of 14 residues. CDR3 DNA only is kept here, 42 bases in frame from base 1. From a lookup of the germline V gene, CDR1 and CDR2 are SGHAT and FQNNGV. Germline trimming: 5 bases from V, 0 bases from J; junction bases outside gene matches: 4. This TCR was sampled from a pool of human donors in good health; the sample pools cells from several healthy donors. The rearrangement joined TRBV11-2 to TRBJ2-7; TRBD1 fits 7 bases in the junction. Specimen: naive CD4+ and CD8+ T cells sorted from blood, pooled from several donors. The sample's cell subset or site label, in plain terms: FACS-sorted naive CD4+ (CD45RO-CD45RA+) and naive CD8+ (CD45RA+CD27bright) T cells. The CDR3 region has the sequence CASSPDRVSYEQYF. The DNA sequence follows: TGTGCCAGCAGCCCTGACAGGGTCTCCTACGAGCAGTACTTC.